Listed here are 32 T cell receptor beta chains from one sample, sequenced in a study of T cells in women clearing cervical HPV infection. TCRdb's table, derived via immunoSEQ multiplex PCR, lists solely in-frame clones and lacks some. The sample data list roughly 23,000 clones. Material for sequencing was blood buffy coat. The receptors derive from a woman aged 18 to 75 with a cervical HPV16 infection that either progressed to CIN3+ or cleared (not recorded which).

In regard to this clone: The read comes to an end 3 residues before the CDR3 does, leaving the germline J gene to fill in the end. The chain joins TRBV19 to TRBJ2-7; TRBD2 might be the D (6 bases). V lost 1 base to trimming and J lost 3 bases, with 13 bases between them. From germline, CDR1 is LNHDA and CDR2 SQIVND (reference sequence). The length of the CDR3 is 15 residues. The CDR3 region is CASSIVEGAFYEQYF. The CDR3 DNA, read in part, is TGTGCCAGTAGTATAGTGGAGGGTGCATTCTACGAG.

Concerning this clone itself: The sequence runs out 3 residues before the end of the CDR3; the remainder is reconstructed from the germline J gene. The chain links TRBV5-5 to TRBJ2-5, with 9 bases aligning to TRBD1. V lost 2 bases, J lost 3 bases, and 2 bases stayed unmatched. Germline lookup yields CDR1 SGHKS and CDR2 YYEKEE (reference sequence). The CDR3 is 14 amino acids. The CDR3 is CASSFGDREETQYF. Incomplete CDR3 DNA: TGTGCCAGCAGCTTTGGGGACAGGGAAGAGACC.

As for this clone: The CDR3 is cut off 3 residues early in the read; its end comes from the germline J gene. V usage is TRBV20-1 and J usage is TRBJ1-4; D is uncertain. Trimming left V 0 bases short and J 3 bases short, with 11 bases between. The CDR3 length is 15 residues. The germline gives CDR1 DFQATT, CDR2 SNEGSKA (reference sequence). Incomplete CDR3 DNA: TGCAGTGCTAGAGAAGATGGGCTACCTAATGAAAAA. It encodes CSAREDGLPNEK. The whole CDR3 sequence reads CSAREDGLPNEKLFF.

Note on this clone: The read ends 3 residues shy of where the CDR3 ends; the end is completed using the germline J gene. The V gene is TRBV7-3, the J gene TRBJ1-2; D unclear. Germline lookup yields CDR1 SGHTA and CDR2 FQGTGA. This CDR3 spans 21 amino acids. Partial CDR3 DNA: TGTGCCAGCAGCTTAACCCCCTACGGGCGGACTAGCGGGCGTAGCTCCTACGAC. Residues: CASSLTPYGRTSGRSSYD. The complete CDR3 protein is CASSLTPYGRTSGRSSYDYTF.

Regarding this clone: The read terminates 3 residues before the CDR3 end, so the remaining end is supplied by the germline J gene. The chain couples TRBV20-1 to TRBJ1-4, with D uncertain. The V end lost 0 bases, the J end lost 7 bases, and 9 bases lay between the germline ends. This CDR3 spans 13 amino acids. From germline, CDR1 is DFQATT and CDR2 SNEGSKA (reference sequence). The sequenced CDR3 bases are TGCAGTGCTAGAGAAGGTATTCGTGAAAAA. This sequence encodes CSAREGIREK. The CDR3, in full, reads CSAREGIREKLFF.

In the case of this clone: The read terminates 3 residues ahead of where the CDR3 ends, so the germline J gene completes it. The rearrangement links TRBV5-1 to TRBJ2-3; 9 bases fit TRBD1. J gave up 5 bases and V 2 bases, and 6 bases lay outside the gene matches. Germline CDR1 reads SGHRS; CDR2 reads YFSETQ. This CDR3 contains 15 residues. Partial CDR3 DNA: TGCGCCAGCAGCTTAGGGGACAGGGAGGGAGATACG. This codes for CASSLGDREGDT. The full CDR3 sequence reads CASSLGDREGDTQYF.

Turning to this clone: One end of the junction is discordant with germline, which a read error may explain. The read is 3 residues too short to cover the CDR3 end, so that end is filled in from the germline J gene. This chain joins TRBV19 and TRBJ2-3, with 11 bases lining up with TRBD2. This CDR3 region has 20 residues. Germline V CDR1 and CDR2: LNHDA, SQIVND (reference sequence). The CDR3 loop is CTSSIRRGRLAGLSTDTQYF. The CDR3 bases that were read are TGTACCAGTAGTATCCGTAGGGGAAGACTAGCGGGGTTAAGCACAGATACG.

Details on this clone: Read data end 3 residues before the CDR3 end; the end is taken from the germline J gene. V is TRBV7-8 and J is TRBJ2-7, with 7 bases aligning to TRBD2. The germline gives CDR1 SGHVS, CDR2 FQNEAQ. With V trimmed by 1 base and J by 4 bases, 7 bases remained unmatched. The CDR3 sequence is 15 residues long. CDR3 in amino acids: CASSLVPSGEYEQYF. Incomplete CDR3 DNA: TGTGCCAGCAGCTTAGTCCCCAGCGGGGAGTACGAG.

Comment on this clone: The read stops 3 residues short of the end of the CDR3; the missing end is completed from the germline J gene. The chain employs TRBV18 and TRBJ2-4; the D gene is possibly TRBD1 (6 bases). The V gene's germline CDR1 is KGHSH and CDR2 LQKENI. The CDR3 has 13 residues. The CDR3 DNA, read in part, is TGTGCCAGCTCACCGCCGGGACATTTGAAT. Its translation: CASSPPGHLN. The whole CDR3 protein is CASSPPGHLNQYF.

For this clone: The CDR3 is cut off 3 residues early in the read; its end comes from the germline J gene. The chain carries TRBV3-1 (or the pseudogene TRBV3-2) and TRBJ1-5; 9 nucleotides agree with TRBD1. CDR1 and CDR2 from the germline V gene are LGHDT and YNNKEL (reference sequence). The CDR3 has 16 residues. The J segment lost 7 bases and the V segment lost 4 bases, leaving 11 bases of the junction unmatched. CDR3 loop: CASSPQGQGRGQPQHF. The sequenced CDR3 bases are TGTGCCAGCAGCCCACAGGGACAGGGAAGGGGGCAGCCC.

In regard to this clone: The CDR3 extends 3 residues past the end of the read, so its final part is completed from the germline J gene. This chain links TRBV6-2 or TRBV6-3 with TRBJ1-5; D may be TRBD1 (6 bases). Germline CDR1 is MNHEY and CDR2 is SVGEGT. The CDR3 runs 14 residues. Trimming pared 10 bases from V and 4 bases from J, leaving 17 bases between. The CDR3 is CATQEGGWNQPQHF. CDR3 DNA (partial): TGTGCCACCCAGGAAGGGGGTTGGAATCAGCCC.

A note on this clone: The observed sequence ends 3 residues before the CDR3 terminus, with the missing tail filled in from the germline J gene. The chain employs TRBV5-3 and TRBJ2-2; D is uncertain. TRBV5-3 is classed as an ORF, of uncertain function. The CDR3 is made up of 16 amino acids. The covered CDR3 bases are TGTGCCAGAAGCTTGAGCGCGACTCCCCCTAATGAAAAG. It is translated as CARSLSATPPNEK. The CDR3, in full, reads CARSLSATPPNEKLFF.

About this clone itself: At one boundary the junction diverges from the germline segment, which might be a read error. The read is 3 residues too short to cover the CDR3 end, so that end is filled in from the germline J gene. The V and J genes are TRBV7-7 and TRBJ2-1, with 7 bases that match TRBD1. Germline CDR1 reads SSHAT; CDR2 reads FNYEAQ (reference sequence). The CDR3 loop spans 15 amino acids. The sequenced part of the CDR3 DNA is TGTGCTAGCAGCACCGACAGGGTTTCCTACAATGAG. As protein: CASSTDRVSYNE. The whole CDR3 protein is CASSTDRVSYNEQFF.

The DNA read from the CDR3 is TGTGCCAGCAGTGCGGAGGGGGTCGGCACTGAA. This codes for CASSAEGVGTE. Given in full, the CDR3 is CASSAEGVGTEAFF. The chain combines TRBV6-4 with TRBJ1-1; D may be TRBD1 (6 bases). The read stops 3 residues short of the end of the CDR3; the missing end is completed from the germline J gene. Germline V lookup: CDR1 MRHNA, CDR2 SNTAGT. This CDR3 comprises 14 residues. Trimming shortened V by 4 bases and J by 4 bases, and 13 bases separated the two germline ends.

Notes on this clone: Read coverage stops 3 residues before the CDR3 terminus; the germline J gene supplies the remainder. The chain couples TRBV7-9 to TRBJ1-2, with D hard to call. This CDR3 spans 13 amino acids. Trimming stripped 2 bases from V and 2 bases from J, with 6 bases between. Germline CDR1 is SEHNR and CDR2 is FQNEAQ (reference sequence). The covered CDR3 bases are TGTGCCAGCAGCTTAACAGCCAACTATGGC. Its translation is CASSLTANYG. The CDR3 as a whole reads CASSLTANYGYTF.

About this clone itself: The CDR3 is cut off 3 residues early in the read; its end comes from the germline J gene. The rearrangement uses TRBV2 and TRBJ2-1; 8 bases line up with TRBD2. Germline V gene sequence: CDR1 SNHLY, CDR2 FYNNEI. The CDR3 totals 17 residues. Losses at the gene ends were 4 bases for V and 9 bases for J; bases not matched to a gene: 17. The CDR3 protein is CASSAPKRGGRIGEQFF. The covered CDR3 bases are TGTGCCAGCAGTGCGCCCAAACGGGGGGGCCGGATAGGTGAG. The complete variable domain, with remaining parts taken from reference TRBV2 and TRBJ2-1, reads EPEVTQTPSHQVTQMGQEVILRCVPISNHLYFYWYRQILGQKVEFLVSFYNNEISEKSEIFDDQFSVERPDGSNFTLKIRSTKLEDSAMYFCASSAPKRGGRIGEQFFGPGTRLTVL.

For this clone: Read sequence stops 3 residues before the CDR3 end, and the germline J gene provides the missing end. The chain uses TRBV2 and TRBJ2-3, with TRBD2 matching 14 bases. Germline CDR1 and CDR2: SNHLY and FYNNEI. The CDR3 extends over 18 amino acids. Trimming cost V 5 bases and J 3 bases; bases outside gene matches: 10. The CDR3 reads CASSKTGTSGRATDTQYF. CDR3 DNA (partial): TGTGCCAGCAGTAAAACCGGGACTAGCGGGAGAGCGACAGATACG.

About this clone: Sequencing ends 3 residues short of the CDR3 end; the germline J gene provides the rest. The rearrangement uses TRBV20-1 and TRBJ2-2; tentatively, D is TRBD1 (6 bases). The CDR3 spans 12 residues. V gave up 5 bases and J gave up 6 bases, with 10 bases separating them. Germline values: CDR1 DFQATT, CDR2 SNEGSKA (reference sequence). The sequenced part of the CDR3 DNA is TGCAGTGCTGGCACAGGGTCCGGGGAG. Translating it yields CSAGTGSGE. The complete CDR3 protein is CSAGTGSGELFF.

Concerning this clone itself: The observed sequence ends 3 residues before the CDR3 terminus, with the missing tail filled in from the germline J gene. The chain couples TRBV7-7 to TRBJ1-4; D is unclear. Looked up from germline, CDR1 is SSHAT and CDR2 is FNYEAQ (reference sequence). This CDR3 comprises 13 residues. The germline V and J ends were trimmed by 2 bases and 6 bases, with 7 bases remaining between them. The chain's CDR3 is CASSLSIDEKLFF. Partial CDR3 DNA: TGTGCCAGCAGCTTATCTATCGATGAAAAA.

Of note for this clone: The read stops 3 residues short of the end of the CDR3; the missing end is completed from the germline J gene. The rearrangement links TRBV4-1 to TRBJ2-5, with 7 nucleotides matching TRBD1. V lost 2 bases, J lost 1 base, and 10 bases stayed unmatched. The CDR3 extends over 17 amino acids. Germline V gene lookup returns CDR1 MGHRA and CDR2 YSYEKL. Here the CDR3 reads CASSQNPGQQSQETQYF. CDR3 bases read: TGCGCCAGCAGCCAAAACCCGGGACAGCAGTCCCAAGAGACC.

On this clone itself: The observed sequence ends 3 residues before the CDR3 terminus, with the missing tail filled in from the germline J gene. The gene calls are TRBV20-1 and TRBJ2-1; possible D gene TRBD2, 6 bases. CDR3 length equals 13 residues. Germline V gives CDR1 DFQATT, CDR2 SNEGSKA (reference sequence). Deletions cut 1 base from V and 4 bases from J, with 8 bases between. The CDR3 region is CSARAGTYNEQFF. The part of the CDR3 DNA that was read is TGCAGTGCTAGAGCCGGGACTTACAATGAG.

To note about this clone: Sequencing ends 3 residues short of the CDR3 end; the germline J gene provides the rest. This chain connects TRBV5-1 to TRBJ2-2; the match to TRBD1 covers 7 bases. V shed 4 bases, J shed 3 bases, and the junction held 6 bases outside the gene matches. The CDR3 length is 15 residues. The germline CDR1 and CDR2 sequences are SGHRS and YFSETQ. The sequenced CDR3 bases are TGCGCCAGCAGCACCGGGACAGCAGACACCGGGGAG. It specifies CASSTGTADTGE. The complete CDR3 reads CASSTGTADTGELFF.

A note on this clone: Read coverage stops 3 residues before the CDR3 terminus; the germline J gene supplies the remainder. The rearrangement links TRBV7-9 to TRBJ2-5; 8 bases align to TRBD1. CDR1 and CDR2 from the germline V gene are SEHNR and FQNEAQ (reference sequence). The CDR3 length is 15 residues. Losses at the gene ends were 2 bases for V and 5 bases for J; bases not matched to a gene: 7. The CDR3 region is CASSLRQGKVETQYF. CDR3 DNA (partial): TGTGCCAGCAGCTTAAGACAGGGGAAGGTGGAGACC.

Turning to this clone: The CDR3 goes on 3 residues after the read ends, and that part is filled in from the germline J gene. The chain links TRBV3-1 (or the pseudogene TRBV3-2) to TRBJ1-1, with 9 bases identical to TRBD1. The V gene end was trimmed by 2 bases and the J gene end by 2 bases; junction bases not matched to a gene: 9. The V gene's germline CDR1 is LGHDT and CDR2 YNNKEL (reference sequence). The CDR3 is made up of 17 amino acids. CDR3 sequence: CASSQRAPGQGNTEAFF. The DNA read from the CDR3 is TGTGCCAGCAGCCAAAGGGCCCCGGGACAGGGAAACACTGAA.

To note about this clone: The CDR3 end is not reached by the read, which stops 3 residues before it; the germline J gene fills it in. The chain couples TRBV5-6 to TRBJ2-7; unclear D gene. Germline CDR1 reads SGHDT; CDR2 reads YYEEEE. The CDR3 extends over 11 amino acids. V shed 1 base and J shed 6 bases, with 5 bases lying between them. The sequenced part of the CDR3 DNA is TGTGCCAGCAGCTTGAACGGCGAG. It encodes CASSLNGE. The entire CDR3 reads CASSLNGEQYF.

About this clone itself: The CDR3 goes on 3 residues after the read ends, and that part is filled in from the germline J gene. The chain is built from TRBV29-1 and TRBJ1-1; 7 nucleotides align to TRBD1. Germline CDR1 is SQVTM and CDR2 is ANQGSEA. V dropped 8 bases and J dropped 4; count of bases not matched to a gene: 10. The CDR3 has 13 residues. The sequenced CDR3 bases are TGCAGCAACGACAGGGATGTGATCACTGAA. It specifies CSNDRDVITE. The entire CDR3 is CSNDRDVITEAFF. Combining the CDR3 with reference TRBV29-1 and TRBJ1-1 gives the whole variable domain SAVISQKPSRDICQRGTSLTIQCQVDSQVTMMFWYRQQPGQSLTLIATANQGSEATYESGFVIDKFPISRPNLTFSTLTVSNMSPEDSSIYLCSNDRDVITEAFFGQGTRLTVV.

Concerning this clone itself: The read comes to an end 3 residues before the CDR3 does, leaving the germline J gene to fill in the end. This rearrangement joins TRBV6-2 or TRBV6-3 to TRBJ1-6; no definite D call. The CDR3 contains 14 residues. Trimming removed 0 bases from V and 10 bases from J, with 10 bases in between. Looked up from germline, CDR1 is MNHEY and CDR2 is SVGEGT. The CDR3 sequence is CASSYSSRGSPLHF. The part of the CDR3 DNA that was read is TGTGCCAGCAGTTACTCGTCCAGAGGGTCACCC.

Note on this clone: The read comes to an end 3 residues before the CDR3 does, leaving the germline J gene to fill in the end. The V gene is TRBV5-1, the J gene TRBJ1-2; no reliable D call. CDR1 SGHRS and CDR2 YFSETQ come from the germline V gene. The CDR3 contains 12 residues. The part of the CDR3 DNA that was read is TGCGCCAGCAGCTTGGACGTGAGGGGC. This sequence encodes CASSLDVRG. From start to end, the CDR3 is CASSLDVRGYTF. The complete variable domain, with remaining parts taken from reference TRBV5-1 and TRBJ1-2, reads KAGVTQTPRYLIKTRGQQVTLSCSPISGHRSVSWYQQTPGQGLQFLFEYFSETQRNKGNFPGRFSGRQFSNSRSEMNVSTLELGDSALYLCASSLDVRGYTFGSGTRLTVV.

Partial CDR3 DNA: TGTGCCAGCAGCGGTAGCGGGACCGGGGAG. This gives the protein CASSGSGTGE. The full CDR3 is CASSGSGTGELFF. The rearrangement links TRBV11-3 to TRBJ2-2, with 7 bases aligning to TRBD2. The read ends 3 residues before the CDR3 terminus; that terminus is restored from the germline J gene. The germline V gene has CDR1 SGHNT and CDR2 YENEEA. The ends lost 5 bases at V and 5 bases at J; junction bases unmatched: 2. CDR3 size: 13 residues.

For this clone: The read halts 3 residues ahead of the CDR3 end, with the missing end drawn from the germline J gene. The gene calls are TRBV18 and TRBJ1-1; D is perhaps TRBD1 (5 bases). The CDR3 is made up of 16 amino acids. Deletions cut 6 bases from V and 1 base from J, with 18 bases between. The V gene's germline CDR1 is KGHSH and CDR2 LQKENI. The CDR3 spells CASSRNQGEGNTEAFF. Incomplete CDR3 DNA: TGTGCCAGCTCCCGAAACCAAGGGGAGGGGAACACTGAA.

Comments on this clone: The read ends 3 residues before the CDR3 terminus; that terminus is restored from the germline J gene. The rearrangement links TRBV28 to TRBJ2-7; D might be TRBD2 (6 bases). V gave up 8 bases and J gave up 5 bases, with 10 bases separating them. CDR3 length equals 11 residues. CDR1 MDHEN and CDR2 SYDVKM come from the germline V gene. The part of the CDR3 DNA that was read is TGTGCCAGCGGGGGGAATCACGAG. This gives the protein CASGGNHE. The full CDR3 protein is CASGGNHEQYF.

About this clone itself: The read ends 3 residues before the CDR3 terminus; that terminus is restored from the germline J gene. The chain employs TRBV19 and TRBJ1-6; TRBD1 agrees at 9 bases. The CDR3 covers 14 residues. The germline CDR1 and CDR2 sequences are LNHDA and SQIVND (reference sequence). Trimming took 6 bases from V and 8 from J; bases not matched to a gene: 5. The part of the CDR3 DNA that was read is TGTGCCAGTAGGGGACAGGGATCGTATTCACCC. It is translated as CASRGQGSYSP. In full, the CDR3 is CASRGQGSYSPLHF.